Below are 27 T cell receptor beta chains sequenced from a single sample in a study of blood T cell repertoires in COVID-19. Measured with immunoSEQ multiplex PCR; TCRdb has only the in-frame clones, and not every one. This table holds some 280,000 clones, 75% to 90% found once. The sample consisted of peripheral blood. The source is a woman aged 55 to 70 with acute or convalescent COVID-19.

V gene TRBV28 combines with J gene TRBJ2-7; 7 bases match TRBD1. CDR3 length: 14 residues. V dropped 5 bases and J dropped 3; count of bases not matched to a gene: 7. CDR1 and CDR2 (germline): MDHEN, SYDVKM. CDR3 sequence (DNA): TGTGCCAGCAGTATGACAGGGATAATCTACGAGCAGTACTTC. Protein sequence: CASSMTGIIYEQYF.

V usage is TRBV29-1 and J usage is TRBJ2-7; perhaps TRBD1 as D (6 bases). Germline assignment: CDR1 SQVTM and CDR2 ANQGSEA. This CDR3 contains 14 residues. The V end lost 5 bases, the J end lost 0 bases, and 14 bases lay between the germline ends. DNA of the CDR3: TGCAGCGTTTCCGGGACACCATCCTCCTACGAGCAGTACTTC. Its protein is CSVSGTPSSYEQYF.

The CDR3 here is CASSIRQGFGNTIYF. The CDR3 bases are TGTGCCAGCAGTATACGACAGGGTTTTGGAAACACCATATATTTT. The rearrangement joins TRBV7-9 to TRBJ1-3; TRBD1 matches 7 bases. From germline, CDR1 is SEHNR and CDR2 FQNEAQ (reference sequence). This CDR3 is 15 amino acids long. The V and J ends lost 6 bases and 3 bases, in that order; junction bases with no gene match: 8.

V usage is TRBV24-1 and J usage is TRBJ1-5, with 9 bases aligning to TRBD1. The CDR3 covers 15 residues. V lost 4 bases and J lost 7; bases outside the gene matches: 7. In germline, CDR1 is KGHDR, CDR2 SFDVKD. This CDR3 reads CATSEPGTGKQPQHF. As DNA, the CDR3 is TGTGCCACCAGTGAGCCTGGGACAGGGAAGCAGCCCCAGCATTTT.

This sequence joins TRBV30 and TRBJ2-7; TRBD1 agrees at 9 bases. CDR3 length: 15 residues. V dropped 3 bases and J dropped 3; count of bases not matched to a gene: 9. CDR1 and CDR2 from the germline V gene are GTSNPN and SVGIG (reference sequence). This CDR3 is CAWRGGRGQGYEQYF. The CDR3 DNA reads TGTGCCTGGAGAGGAGGGAGGGGACAGGGCTACGAGCAGTACTTC.

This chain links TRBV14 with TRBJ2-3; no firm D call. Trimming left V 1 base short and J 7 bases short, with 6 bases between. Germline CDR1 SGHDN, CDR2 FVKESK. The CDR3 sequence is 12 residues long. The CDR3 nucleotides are TGTGCCAGCAGCCAAGGCAGGTATACGCAGTATTTT. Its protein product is CASSQGRYTQYF.

CDR3 residues: CASSQGGRETKNIQYF. The CDR3 region has the DNA TGCGCCAGCAGTCAGGGAGGCCGGGAGACCAAAAACATTCAGTACTTC. The chain carries TRBV23-1 and TRBJ2-4, with D tentatively TRBD2 (6 bases). TRBV23-1 is an ORF for which the function is uncertain. This CDR3 has 16 amino acids. Trimming cost V 3 bases and J 2 bases, with 14 bases left between them.

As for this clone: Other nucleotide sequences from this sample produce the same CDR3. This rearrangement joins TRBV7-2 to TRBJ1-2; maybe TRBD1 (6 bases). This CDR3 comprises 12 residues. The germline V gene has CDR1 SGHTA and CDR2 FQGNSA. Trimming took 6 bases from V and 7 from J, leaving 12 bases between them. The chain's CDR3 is CASSSTGFGYTF. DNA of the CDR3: TGTGCCAGCAGTTCAACAGGGTTTGGCTACACCTTC. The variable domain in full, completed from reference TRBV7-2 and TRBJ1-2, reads GAGVSQSPSNKVTEKGKDVELRCDPISGHTALYWYRQSLGQGLEFLIYFQGNSAPDKSGLPSDRFSAERTGGSVSTLTIQRTQQEDSAVYLCASSSTGFGYTFGSGTRLTVV.

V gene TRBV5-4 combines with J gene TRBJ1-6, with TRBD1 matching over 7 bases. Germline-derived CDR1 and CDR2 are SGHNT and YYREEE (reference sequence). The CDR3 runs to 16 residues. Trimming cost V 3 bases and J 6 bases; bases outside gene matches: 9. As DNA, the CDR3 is TGTGCCAGCAGCTCTCTGCGACAGGGCGGTAATTCACCCCTCCACTTT. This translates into CASSSLRQGGNSPLHF.

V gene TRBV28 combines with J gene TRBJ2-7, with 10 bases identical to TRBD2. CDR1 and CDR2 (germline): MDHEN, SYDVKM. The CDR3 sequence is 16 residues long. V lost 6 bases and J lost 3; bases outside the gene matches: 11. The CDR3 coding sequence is TGTGCCAGCAGCTTCAACGTAGCGGGAGGTATCTACGAGCAGTACTTC. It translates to CASSFNVAGGIYEQYF.

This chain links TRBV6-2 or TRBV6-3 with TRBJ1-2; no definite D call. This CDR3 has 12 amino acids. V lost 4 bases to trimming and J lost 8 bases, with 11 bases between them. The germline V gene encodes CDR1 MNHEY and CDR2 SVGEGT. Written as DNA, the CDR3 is TGTGCCAGCAGTTTATCTTCGAGGGGCTACACCTTC. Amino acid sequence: CASSLSSRGYTF.

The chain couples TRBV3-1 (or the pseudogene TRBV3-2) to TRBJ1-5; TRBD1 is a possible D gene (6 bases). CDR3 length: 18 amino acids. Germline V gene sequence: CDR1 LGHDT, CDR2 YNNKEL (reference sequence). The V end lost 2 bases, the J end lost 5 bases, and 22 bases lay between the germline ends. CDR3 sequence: CASSQRIQGLGFDQPQHF. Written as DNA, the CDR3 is TGTGCCAGCAGCCAAAGAATACAGGGTCTTGGGTTTGATCAGCCCCAGCATTTT.

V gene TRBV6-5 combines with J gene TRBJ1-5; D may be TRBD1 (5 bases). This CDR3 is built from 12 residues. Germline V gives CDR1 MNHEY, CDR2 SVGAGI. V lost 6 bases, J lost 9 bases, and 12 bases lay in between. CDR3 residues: CASSQTELPQHF. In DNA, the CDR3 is TGTGCCAGCAGCCAGACAGAGCTGCCCCAGCATTTT.

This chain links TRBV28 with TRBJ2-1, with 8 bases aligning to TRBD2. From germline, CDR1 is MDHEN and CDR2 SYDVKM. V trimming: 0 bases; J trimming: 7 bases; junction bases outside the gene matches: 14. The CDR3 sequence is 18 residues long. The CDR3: CASSLWMGRGAIGNEQFF. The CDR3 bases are TGTGCCAGCAGTTTATGGATGGGGCGGGGGGCGATCGGGAATGAGCAGTTCTTC.

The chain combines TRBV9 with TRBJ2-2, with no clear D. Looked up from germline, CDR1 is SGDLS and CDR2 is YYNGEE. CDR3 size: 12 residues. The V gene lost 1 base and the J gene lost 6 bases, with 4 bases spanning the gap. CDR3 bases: TGTGCCAGCAGCGTACTAGCCGGGGAGCTGTTTTTT. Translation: CASSVLAGELFF. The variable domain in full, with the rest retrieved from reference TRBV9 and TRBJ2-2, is DSGVTQTPKHLITATGQRVTLRCSPRSGDLSVYWYQQSLDQGLQFLIQYYNGEERAKGNILERFSAQQFPDLHSELNLSSLELGDSALYFCASSVLAGELFFGEGSRLTVL.

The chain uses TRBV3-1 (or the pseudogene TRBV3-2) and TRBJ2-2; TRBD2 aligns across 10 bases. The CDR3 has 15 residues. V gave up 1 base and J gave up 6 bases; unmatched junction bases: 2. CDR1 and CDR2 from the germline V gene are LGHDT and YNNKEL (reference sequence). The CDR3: CASSQAGTSAGELFF. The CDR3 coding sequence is TGTGCCAGCAGCCAAGCCGGGACTAGCGCCGGGGAGCTGTTTTTT.

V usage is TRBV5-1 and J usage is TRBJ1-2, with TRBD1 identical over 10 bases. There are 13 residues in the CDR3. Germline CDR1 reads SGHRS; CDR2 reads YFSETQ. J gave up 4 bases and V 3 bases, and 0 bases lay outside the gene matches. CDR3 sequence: CASSWDRGYGYTF. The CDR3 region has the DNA TGCGCCAGCAGCTGGGACAGGGGCTATGGCTACACCTTC.

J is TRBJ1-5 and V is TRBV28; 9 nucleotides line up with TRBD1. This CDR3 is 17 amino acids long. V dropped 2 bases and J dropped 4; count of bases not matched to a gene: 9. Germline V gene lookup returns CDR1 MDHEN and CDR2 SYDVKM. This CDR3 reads CASSLGGTGIINQPQHF. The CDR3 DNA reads TGTGCCAGCAGTTTAGGAGGGACAGGGATTATAAATCAGCCCCAGCATTTT. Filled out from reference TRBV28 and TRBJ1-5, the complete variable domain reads DVKVTQSSRYLVKRTGEKVFLECVQDMDHENMFWYRQDPGLGLRLIYFSYDVKMKEKGDIPEGYSVSREKKERFSLILESASTNQTSMYLCASSLGGTGIINQPQHFGDGTRLSIL.

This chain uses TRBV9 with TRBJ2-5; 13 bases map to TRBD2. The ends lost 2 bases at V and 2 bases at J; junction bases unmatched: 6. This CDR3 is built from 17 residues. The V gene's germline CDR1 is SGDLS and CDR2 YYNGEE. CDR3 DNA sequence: TGTGCCAGCAGCGTGGGGACTAGCGGGGCACCTCAAGAGACCCAGTACTTC. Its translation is CASSVGTSGAPQETQYF.

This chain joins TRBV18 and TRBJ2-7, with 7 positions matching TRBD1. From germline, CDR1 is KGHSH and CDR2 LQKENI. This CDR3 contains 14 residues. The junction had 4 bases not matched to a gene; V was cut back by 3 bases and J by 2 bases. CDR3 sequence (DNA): TGTGCCAGCTCACCCGGACAGGTAACCTACGAGCAGTACTTC. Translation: CASSPGQVTYEQYF.

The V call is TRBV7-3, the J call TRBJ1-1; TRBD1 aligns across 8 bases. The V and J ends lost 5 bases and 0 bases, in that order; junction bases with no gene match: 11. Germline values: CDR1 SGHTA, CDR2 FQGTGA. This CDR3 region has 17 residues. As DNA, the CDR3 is TGTGCCAGCAGCGCAAAATTGACAGGGGCCCTGAACACTGAAGCTTTCTTT. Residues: CASSAKLTGALNTEAFF.

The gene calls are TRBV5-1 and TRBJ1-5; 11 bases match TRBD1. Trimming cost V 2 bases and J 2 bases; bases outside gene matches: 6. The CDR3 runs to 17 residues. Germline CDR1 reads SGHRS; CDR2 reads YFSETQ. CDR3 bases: TGCGCCAGCAGCTTTAGCGGACAGGGGGCGGGCAATCAGCCCCAGCATTTT. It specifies CASSFSGQGAGNQPQHF.

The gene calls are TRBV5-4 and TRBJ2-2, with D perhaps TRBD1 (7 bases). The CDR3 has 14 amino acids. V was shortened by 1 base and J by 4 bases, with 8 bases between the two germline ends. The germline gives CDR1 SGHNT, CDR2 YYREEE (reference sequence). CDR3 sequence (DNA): TGTGCCAGCAGCTTGCAGGGGGGCACCGGGGAGCTGTTTTTT. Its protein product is CASSLQGGTGELFF.

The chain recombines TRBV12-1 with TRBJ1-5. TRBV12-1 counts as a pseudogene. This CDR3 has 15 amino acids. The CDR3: CASSLGGARNQPQHF. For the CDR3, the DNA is TGTGCCAGCAGCTTGGGGGGGGCGCGCAATCAGCCCCAGCATTTT.

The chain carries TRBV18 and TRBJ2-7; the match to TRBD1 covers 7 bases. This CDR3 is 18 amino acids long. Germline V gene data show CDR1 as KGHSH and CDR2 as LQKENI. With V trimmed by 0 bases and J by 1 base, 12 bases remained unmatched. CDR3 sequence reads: CASSPPRLSGTDSYEQYF. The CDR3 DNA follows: TGTGCCAGCTCACCACCGCGTTTGTCAGGGACAGATTCCTACGAGCAGTACTTC.

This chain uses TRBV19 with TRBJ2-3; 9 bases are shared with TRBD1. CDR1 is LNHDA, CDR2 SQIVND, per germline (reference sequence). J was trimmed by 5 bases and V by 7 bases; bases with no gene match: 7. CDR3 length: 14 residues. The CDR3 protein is CASKVGTGLDTQYF. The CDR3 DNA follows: TGTGCCAGTAAGGTCGGGACAGGGCTAGATACGCAGTATTTT.

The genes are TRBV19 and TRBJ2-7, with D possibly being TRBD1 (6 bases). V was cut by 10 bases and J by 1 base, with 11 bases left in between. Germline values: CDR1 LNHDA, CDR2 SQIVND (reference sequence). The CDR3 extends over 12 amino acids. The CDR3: CATQGWSYEQYF. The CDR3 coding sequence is TGTGCCACCCAGGGGTGGTCCTACGAGCAGTACTTC.